These 22 T cell receptor beta chains were all obtained from the same sample, sequenced in a study of human T cells and chemical hapten exposure. TCRdb used MiXCR to reprocess the RACE reads, holding one entry per CDR3 protein. The sample includes about 340,000 distinct CDR3 sequences, around 7% of them seen just once. Time point meaning: patch test 1, 2 weeks after DPC sensitization. As for treatment: therapeutic diphenylcyclopropenone sensitization with weekly scalp DPC. The sequences come from whole blood, collected in connection with sensitization to the hapten diphenylcyclopropenone (DPC). These receptors were obtained from a woman between 18 and 29 years old with alopecia areata. Some clones in this sample may be carry-over from other donors' samples.

This clonotype was found a few times. This rearrangement joins TRBV29-1 to TRBJ2-7, with 7 bases lining up with TRBD2. With 4 bases clipped from V and 2 bases from J, the junction kept 8 bases outside the gene matches. Germline V lookup: CDR1 SQVTM, CDR2 ANQGSEA. CDR3 length: 14 amino acids. The chain's CDR3 is CSVGEGPGAYEQYF. The CDR3 DNA is TGCAGCGTTGGGGAGGGGCCTGGAGCCTACGAGCAGTACTTC.

The V and J genes are TRBV11-2 and TRBJ2-5; 7 bases are shared with TRBD1. J gave up 5 bases and V 5 bases, and 17 bases lay outside the gene matches. CDR1 is SGHAT and CDR2 is FQNNGV in the germline V gene. The CDR3 length is 17 residues. The CDR3 is CASSPRRTGDYQETQYF. The CDR3 nucleotides read TGTGCCAGCAGCCCCCGCCGAACAGGGGATTATCAGGAGACCCAGTACTTC.

This clonotype was observed a few times. As DNA, the CDR3 is TGTGCCAGCAGTGACTCGAAAATGGGATCGCCCTTCTCTGAAGCTTTCTTT. It yields the protein CASSDSKMGSPFSEAFF. This chain joins TRBV6-4 and TRBJ1-1, with D hard to call. The CDR3 spans 17 residues. Trimming removed 0 bases from V and 6 bases from J, with 20 bases in between. Germline assignment: CDR1 MRHNA and CDR2 SNTAGT.

This clonotype was recorded a few times. The genes are TRBV27 and TRBJ1-4, with 7 positions matching TRBD1. The CDR3 length is 16 residues. Germline CDR1 reads MNHEY; CDR2 reads SMNVEV (reference sequence). Germline trimming cut 4 bases from V and 10 bases from J; bases unmatched to any gene: 15. The CDR3 DNA sequence: TGTGCCAGCAGTTCAACGGACAGGCCAAACCTAGGAAAACTGTTTTTT. This codes for CASSSTDRPNLGKLFF. The variable domain in full, with the rest retrieved from reference TRBV27 and TRBJ1-4, is EAQVTQNPRYLITVTGKKLTVTCSQNMNHEYMSWYRQDPGLGLRQIYYSMNVEVTDKGDVPEGYKVSRKEKRNFPLILESPSPNQTSLYFCASSSTDRPNLGKLFFGSGTQLSVL.

V gene TRBV3-1 combines with J gene TRBJ2-2, with 8 positions matching TRBD1. The CDR3 has 13 amino acids. Germline V gene data show CDR1 as LGHDT and CDR2 as YNNKEL (reference sequence). The junction had 0 bases not matched to a gene; V was cut back by 4 bases and J by 5 bases. The chain's CDR3 is CASSRDRTGELFF. In nucleotides, the CDR3 is TGTGCCAGCAGCCGGGACAGGACCGGGGAGCTGTTTTTT.

This clonotype was counted between two and nine times. J is TRBJ2-1 and V is TRBV20-1; tentative D call: TRBD1 (6 bases). V gave up 1 base and J gave up 5 bases, with 12 bases separating them. Per the germline V gene, CDR1 is DFQATT and CDR2 is SNEGSKA (reference sequence). The length of the CDR3 is 14 residues. For the CDR3, the DNA is TGCAGTGCTAGAGGGGACATCGATCACAATGAGCAGTTCTTC. This translates into CSARGDIDHNEQFF.

This clonotype was seen ten or more times. The J gene is TRBJ2-7, the V gene TRBV10-3; 9 nucleotides match TRBD1. CDR3 length: 16 amino acids. Germline CDR1 ENHRY, CDR2 SYGVKD. Trimming at V came to 3 bases and at J to 1 base, leaving 7 bases not matched to a gene. The CDR3 reads CAISEPGQGGSYEQYF. The CDR3, as DNA: TGTGCCATCAGTGAACCGGGACAGGGTGGTTCCTACGAGCAGTACTTC.

This clonotype showed up just a few times. The chain carries TRBV6-2 or TRBV6-3 and TRBJ1-5; D gene unclear. Germline loops: CDR1 MNHEY, CDR2 SVGEGT. This CDR3 has 12 amino acids. Trimming shortened V by 2 bases and J by 9 bases, and 8 bases separated the two germline ends. CDR3 coding DNA: TGTGCCAGCAGTTACCCGAGTCGGCCCCAGCATTTT. Translated: CASSYPSRPQHF.

The chain carries TRBV12-3 or TRBV12-4 and TRBJ1-4; 7 bases match TRBD1. The CDR3 consists of 16 residues. J lost 2 bases, V lost 3 bases, and 6 bases had no gene match. CDR3 nucleotides: TGTGCCAGCAGTTTTGACAGGGTCGGCACTAATGAAAAACTGTTTTTT. Protein: CASSFDRVGTNEKLFF.

This clonotype has just a few counts. The chain recombines TRBV7-8 with TRBJ2-5, with 12 bases aligning to TRBD2. This CDR3 is 18 amino acids long. J lost 5 bases, V lost 3 bases, and 13 bases had no gene match. CDR1 SGHVS and CDR2 FQNEAQ come from the germline V gene. CDR3 in amino acids: CASSFILAGGPIRETQYF. The CDR3 bases are TGTGCCAGCAGCTTTATTCTAGCGGGGGGGCCTATTAGGGAGACCCAGTACTTC. The full variable domain, its missing parts supplied by reference TRBV7-8 and TRBJ2-5, is GAGVSQSPRYKVAKRGQDVALRCDPISGHVSLFWYQQALGQGPEFLTYFQNEAQLDKSGLPSDRFFAERPEGSVSTLKIQRTQQEDSAVYLCASSFILAGGPIRETQYFGPGTRLLVL.

The chain carries TRBV28 and TRBJ1-4; D gene ambiguous. CDR1 and CDR2 (germline): MDHEN, SYDVKM. This CDR3 spans 13 amino acids. The V and J ends lost 2 bases and 12 bases respectively, with 13 bases between them. CDR3 sequence (DNA): TGTGCCAGCAGTTTAGCATCGGCTCGCGAACTGTTTTTT. Protein: CASSLASARELFF. Supplemented by reference TRBV28 and TRBJ1-4, the full variable domain reads DVKVTQSSRYLVKRTGEKVFLECVQDMDHENMFWYRQDPGLGLRLIYFSYDVKMKEKGDIPEGYSVSREKKERFSLILESASTNQTSMYLCASSLASARELFFGSGTQLSVL.

This clonotype was picked up many times. The chain combines TRBV7-3 with TRBJ2-2, with TRBD2 as a possible D gene (5 bases). Trimming shortened V by 6 bases and J by 6 bases, and 17 bases separated the two germline ends. Germline assignment: CDR1 SGHTA and CDR2 FQGTGA. The CDR3 length is 15 residues. CDR3 loop: CASSPRARGAGELFF. The CDR3 nucleotides are TGTGCCAGCAGTCCCAGAGCTCGGGGAGCCGGGGAGCTGTTTTTT.

This clonotype was found a few times. J is TRBJ2-2 and V is TRBV6-5; 9 bases align to TRBD1. The CDR3 has 14 amino acids. Germline V lookup: CDR1 MNHEY, CDR2 SVGAGI. The CDR3 protein is CGGWGQGKTGELFF. DNA for the CDR3: TGTGGGGGGTGGGGACAGGGTAAAACCGGGGAGCTGTTTTTT.

The chain employs TRBV27 and TRBJ2-7; 12 bases fit TRBD2. V was clipped by 4 bases and J by 2 bases; unmatched bases: 3. The CDR3 has 15 amino acids. CDR1 is MNHEY, CDR2 SMNVEV, per germline (reference sequence). The CDR3 DNA follows: TGTGCCAGCAGTTATACTAGCGGGGGGCCCTACGAGCAGTACTTC. It specifies CASSYTSGGPYEQYF.

The chain is built from TRBV3-1 and TRBJ1-1; D possibly corresponds to TRBD1 (5 bases). The V end was cut by 1 base, the J end by 3 bases, with 12 bases between. The length of the CDR3 is 15 residues. Germline lookup yields CDR1 LGHDT and CDR2 YNNKEL (reference sequence). The CDR3 protein is CASSQAVGEDTEAFF. The DNA of the CDR3 is TGTGCCAGCAGCCAAGCCGTGGGGGAGGACACTGAAGCTTTCTTT.

By share, this clonotype ranks as large. This chain links TRBV11-2 with TRBJ2-1, with D hard to call. The CDR3 is 14 residues long. Germline V gene lookup returns CDR1 SGHAT and CDR2 FQNNGV. V shed 5 bases and J shed 9 bases, with 17 bases lying between them. This CDR3 reads CASSLLHEWSEQFF. The CDR3 bases are TGTGCCAGCAGCCTACTCCACGAATGGAGTGAGCAGTTCTTC.

This clonotype was seen a handful of times. J is TRBJ1-5 and V is TRBV19; 8 positions match TRBD1. V lost 5 bases, J lost 1 base, and 4 bases stayed unmatched. The CDR3 totals 15 residues. Germline loops: CDR1 LNHDA, CDR2 SQIVND (reference sequence). The CDR3 reads CASSADRGSNQPQHF. The CDR3 bases are TGTGCCAGTAGTGCCGACAGGGGAAGCAATCAGCCCCAGCATTTT.

This clonotype came up a few times. This sequence joins TRBV6-5 and TRBJ1-1; D not resolved. CDR3 length: 15 residues. Germline V gene lookup returns CDR1 MNHEY and CDR2 SVGAGI. V was pared by 5 bases and J by 1 base, with 14 bases between. This chain's CDR3 is CASSKQGRRNTEAFF. CDR3 sequence (DNA): TGTGCCAGCAGTAAACAAGGAAGGCGGAACACTGAAGCTTTCTTT.

The J gene is TRBJ1-6, the V gene TRBV2, with 7 bases that match TRBD1. Germline values: CDR1 SNHLY, CDR2 FYNNEI. V trimming: 2 bases; J trimming: 7 bases; junction bases outside the gene matches: 5. There are 15 residues in the CDR3. The CDR3 bases are TGTGCCAGCAGTGAACAGGGGACAGCCAATTCACCCCTCCACTTT. Its translation: CASSEQGTANSPLHF.

This clonotype was picked up a small number of times. The chain carries TRBV10-3 and TRBJ2-7; D gene ambiguous. Germline CDR1 reads ENHRY; CDR2 reads SYGVKD. V lost 6 bases and J 0 bases, leaving 15 bases between the germline ends. This CDR3 is 15 amino acids long. This chain's CDR3 is CAISPVGRSSYEQYF. The CDR3 bases are TGTGCCATCAGCCCTGTAGGCCGCAGCTCCTACGAGCAGTACTTC.

This clonotype was counted ten times or more. V usage is TRBV5-4 and J usage is TRBJ1-6; D is unresolved. Germline-derived CDR1 and CDR2 are SGHNT and YYREEE (reference sequence). The germline V and J ends were trimmed by 1 base and 9 bases, with 11 bases remaining between them. The CDR3 spans 14 residues. The CDR3 DNA follows: TGTGCCAGCAGCTTGAATAACAATGCTTCACCCCTCCACTTT. This codes for CASSLNNNASPLHF. The variable domain in full, with the rest retrieved from reference TRBV5-4 and TRBJ1-6, is ETGVTQSPTHLIKTRGQQVTLRCSSQSGHNTVSWYQQALGQGPQFIFQYYREEENGRGNFPPRFSGLQFPNYSSELNVNALELDDSALYLCASSLNNNASPLHFGNGTRLTVT.

The chain's CDR3 is CASRRDTEAFF. In DNA, the CDR3 is TGCGCCAGCAGGCGGGACACTGAAGCTTTCTTT. This chain links TRBV4-3 with TRBJ1-1; D is undetermined. Per the germline V gene, CDR1 is LGHNA and CDR2 is YSLEER. The V end was cut by 6 bases, the J end by 3 bases, with 5 bases between. CDR3 length equals 11 residues.